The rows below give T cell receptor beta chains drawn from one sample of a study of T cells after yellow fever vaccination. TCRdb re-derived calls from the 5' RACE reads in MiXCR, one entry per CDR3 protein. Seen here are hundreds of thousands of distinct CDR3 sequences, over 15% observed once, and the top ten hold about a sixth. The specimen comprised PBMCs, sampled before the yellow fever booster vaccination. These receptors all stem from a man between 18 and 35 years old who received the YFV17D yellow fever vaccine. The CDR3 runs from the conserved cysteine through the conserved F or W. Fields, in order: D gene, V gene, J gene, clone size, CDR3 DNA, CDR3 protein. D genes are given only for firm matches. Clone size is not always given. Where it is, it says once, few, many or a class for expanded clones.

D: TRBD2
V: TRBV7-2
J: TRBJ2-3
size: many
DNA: TGTGCCAGCAGCCGGGGGGGATCTAGCACAGATACGCAGTATTTT
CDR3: CASSRGGSSTDTQYF

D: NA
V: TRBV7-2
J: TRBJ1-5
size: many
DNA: TGTGCCAGCAGCTTCGCAGGGGCGGACGAGCCCCAGCATTTT
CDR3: CASSFAGADEPQHF

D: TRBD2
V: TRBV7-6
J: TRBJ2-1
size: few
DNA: TGTGCCAGCGGTCTAGCGGGATACAATGAGCAGTTCTTC
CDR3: CASGLAGYNEQFF

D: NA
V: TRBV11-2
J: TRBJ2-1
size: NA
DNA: TGTGCCAGCAGCCCTTTGGTTGACGGTTACTCCTACAATGAGCAGTTCTTC
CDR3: CASSPLVDGYSYNEQFF

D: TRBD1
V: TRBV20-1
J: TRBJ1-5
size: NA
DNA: TGCAGTGCTCACCGACGGACAGGGTTAGGTCAGCCCCAGCATTTT
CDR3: CSAHRRTGLGQPQHF

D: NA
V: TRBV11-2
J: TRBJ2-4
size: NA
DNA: TGTGCCAGCAGCCCAGGTGAAAGAAGGTACATTCAGTACTTC
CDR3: CASSPGERRYIQYF

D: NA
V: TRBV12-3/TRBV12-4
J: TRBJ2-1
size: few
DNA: TGTGCCAGCAGTTCCGGGAGCCTCAATGAGCAGTTCTTC
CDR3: CASSSGSLNEQFF

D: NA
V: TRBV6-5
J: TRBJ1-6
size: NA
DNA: TGTGCCAGCAGTTACTCCCCGCTCCGGAGATATAATTCACCCCTCCACTTT
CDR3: CASSYSPLRRYNSPLHF

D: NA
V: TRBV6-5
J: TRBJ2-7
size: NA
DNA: TGTGCCAGCAAGAGGGGCAACGAGCAGTACTTC
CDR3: CASKRGNEQYF

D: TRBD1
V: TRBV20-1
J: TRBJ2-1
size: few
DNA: TGCAGTGCTAGGGGGGGGACAGGGACCTACAATGAGCAGTTCTTC
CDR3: CSARGGTGTYNEQFF

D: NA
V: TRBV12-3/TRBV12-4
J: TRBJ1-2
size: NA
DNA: TGTGCCAGCAGTTCTAGGAGGGGCTACACCTTC
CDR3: CASSSRRGYTF

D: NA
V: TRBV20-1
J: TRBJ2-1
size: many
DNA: TGCAGTGCTAGAGAAGATGGAACTGATCCCTACAATGAGCAGTTCTTC
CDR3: CSAREDGTDPYNEQFF

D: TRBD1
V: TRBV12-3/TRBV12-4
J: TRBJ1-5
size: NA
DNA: TGTGCCAGCAGTTTAGAACAGGGGGTTCAGCCCCAGCATTTT
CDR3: CASSLEQGVQPQHF

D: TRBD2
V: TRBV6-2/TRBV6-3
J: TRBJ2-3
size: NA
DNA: TGTGCCAGCAGTCCCCACCATCCTGGGGGGGGACCCACAGATACGCAGTATTTT
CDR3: CASSPHHPGGGPTDTQYF

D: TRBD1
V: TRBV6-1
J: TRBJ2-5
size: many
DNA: TGTGCCAGCAGTGTTACAGGGGGGCGAGAGACCCAGTACTTC
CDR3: CASSVTGGRETQYF

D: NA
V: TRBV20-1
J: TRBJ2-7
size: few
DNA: TGCAGTGCTCTAGCGAGAACCTACGAGCAGTACTTC
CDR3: CSALARTYEQYF

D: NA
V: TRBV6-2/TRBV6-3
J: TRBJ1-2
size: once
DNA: TGTGCCAGCAGTTATCGGACAGACTATGGCTACACCTTC
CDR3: CASSYRTDYGYTF

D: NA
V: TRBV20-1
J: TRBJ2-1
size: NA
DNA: TGCAGTGCTAGTCCCCCGGCCCCCGGTGAGCAGTTCTTC
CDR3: CSASPPAPGEQFF

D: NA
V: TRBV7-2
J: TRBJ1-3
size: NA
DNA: TGTGCCAGCAGCTTAGACTTGGGACGCTCTGGAAACACCATATATTTT
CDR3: CASSLDLGRSGNTIYF

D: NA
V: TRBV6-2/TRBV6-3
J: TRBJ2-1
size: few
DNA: TGTGCCAGCGGTCGGTTTCTGCAAAGTAAGTTCTTC
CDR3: CASGRFLQSKFF

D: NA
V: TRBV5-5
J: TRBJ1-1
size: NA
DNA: TGTGCCAGCAGCTCCCCTCTGAAAAACACTGAAGCTTTCTTT
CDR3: CASSSPLKNTEAFF

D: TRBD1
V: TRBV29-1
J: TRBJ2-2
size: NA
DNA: TGCAGCGTTGAAGAAAGTGGCGGACAGGGGCAAATCGGGGAGCTGTTTTTT
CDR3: CSVEESGGQGQIGELFF

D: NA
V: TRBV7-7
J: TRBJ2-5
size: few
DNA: TGTGCCAGCACCCCGGGTCCCCAAGAGACCCAGTACTTC
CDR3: CASTPGPQETQYF

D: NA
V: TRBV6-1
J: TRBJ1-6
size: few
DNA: TGTGCCAGCAGTGAGTTCGGAACTAATTCACCCCTCCACTTT
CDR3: CASSEFGTNSPLHF

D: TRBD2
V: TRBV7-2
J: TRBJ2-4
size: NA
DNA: TGTGCCAGCAGCTTCCTAGCGGGGGGGCAAAACATTCAGTACTTC
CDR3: CASSFLAGGQNIQYF

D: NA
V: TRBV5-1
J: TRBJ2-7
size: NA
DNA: TGCGCCAGCAGCTTGGCCGAGGGGGGGCAGCTTGCCTACGAGCAGTACTTC
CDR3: CASSLAEGGQLAYEQYF

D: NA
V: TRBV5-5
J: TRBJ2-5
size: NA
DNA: TGTGCCAGCAGCCGGACAGTCGGGGGGGAGACCCAGTACTTC
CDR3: CASSRTVGGETQYF

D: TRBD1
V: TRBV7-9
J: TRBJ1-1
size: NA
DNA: TGTGCCAGCAGCTCGACCGGGACAGGGGGTGGTACTGAAGCTTTCTTT
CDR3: CASSSTGTGGGTEAFF

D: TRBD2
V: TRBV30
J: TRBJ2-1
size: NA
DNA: TGTGCCTGGAGTTTTTCCGGGACTAGCGGGTACAATGAGCAGTTCTTC
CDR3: CAWSFSGTSGYNEQFF

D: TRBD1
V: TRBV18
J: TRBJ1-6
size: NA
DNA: TGTGCCAGCTCACCCGGTGGGGACAGGGGAGGTTCACCCCTCCACTTT
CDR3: CASSPGGDRGGSPLHF

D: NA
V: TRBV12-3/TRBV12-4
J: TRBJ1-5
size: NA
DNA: TGTGCCAGCAGAACGACGAGCAATCAGCCCCAGCATTTT
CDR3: CASRTTSNQPQHF

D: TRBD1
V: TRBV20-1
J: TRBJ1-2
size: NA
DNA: TGCAGTGCTAGTAGGGGGCCAGGGGTAGGGTATGGCTACACCTTC
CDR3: CSASRGPGVGYGYTF

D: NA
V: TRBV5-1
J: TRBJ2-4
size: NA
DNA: TGCGCCAGCAGCTTGGCCAAAGGTAGCGTTAAAAACATTCAGTACTTC
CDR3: CASSLAKGSVKNIQYF

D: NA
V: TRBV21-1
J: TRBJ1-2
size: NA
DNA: TGTGCCAGCAGCACCCAGGGGAACATTAACTATGGCTACACCTTC
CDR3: CASSTQGNINYGYTF

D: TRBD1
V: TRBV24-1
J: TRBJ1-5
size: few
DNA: TGTGCCACCAGTGAATCCGCGACAGGGGATGGACAGCCCCAGCATTTT
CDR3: CATSESATGDGQPQHF

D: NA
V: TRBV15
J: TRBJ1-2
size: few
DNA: TGTGCCACCAGCAGAGACCAAATCAGGGCCTCAAACTATGGCTACACCTTC
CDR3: CATSRDQIRASNYGYTF

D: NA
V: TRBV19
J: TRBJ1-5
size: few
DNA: TGTGCCAGTAGTATTAGAAACAGTCTCAATCAGCCCCAGCATTTT
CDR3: CASSIRNSLNQPQHF

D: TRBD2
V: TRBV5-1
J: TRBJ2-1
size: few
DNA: TGCGCCAGCAGCTTGGGACTAGCGGGAGATGGGGATGAGCAGTTCTTC
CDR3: CASSLGLAGDGDEQFF

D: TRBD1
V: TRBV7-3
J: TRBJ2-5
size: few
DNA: TGTGCCAGCAGCTCGGGACAGGGAGCCGAGACCCAGTACTTC
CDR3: CASSSGQGAETQYF

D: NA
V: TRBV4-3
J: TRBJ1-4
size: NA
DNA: TGCGCCAGCAGCCAAGCTCGGGGGCAGCCAACTAATGAAAAACTGTTTTTT
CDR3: CASSQARGQPTNEKLFF

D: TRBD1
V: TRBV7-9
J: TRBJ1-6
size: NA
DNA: TGTGCCAGCAGCTGGACAGGCGGGAATTCACCCCTCCACTTT
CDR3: CASSWTGGNSPLHF

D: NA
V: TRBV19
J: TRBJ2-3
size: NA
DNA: TGTGCCAGTAGTGCGGACTGGCGAGGTACGCAGTATTTT
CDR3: CASSADWRGTQYF

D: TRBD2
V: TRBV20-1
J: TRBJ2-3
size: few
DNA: TGCAGTGCCCGGACTAGCGGGGACACAGATACGCAGTATTTT
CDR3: CSARTSGDTDTQYF

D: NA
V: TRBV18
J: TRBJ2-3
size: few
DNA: TGTGCCAGCTCAGCTTCGGGGAAGGGAAGCACAGATACGCAGTATTTT
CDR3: CASSASGKGSTDTQYF

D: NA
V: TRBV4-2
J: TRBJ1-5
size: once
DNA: TGTGCCAGCAGCCAAGAGTCGGGGGCGAATCAGCCCCAGCATTTT
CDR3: CASSQESGANQPQHF